This TCR beta chain was sequenced for a study of T cell responses to AZD1222 COVID-19 vaccine (dated by TCRdb to 2020 to 2022). Notes on the research overall: AZD1222 recipients given second doses at about 4 weeks or at about 12 weeks were pooled, since spike-specific TCR depth and breadth were not found to differ between the two schedules. A total of 240 or so trial participants underwent TCR sequencing, of whom some 200 had received two doses of AZD1222 and roughly 26 had received two doses of the MenACWY control vaccine. Trial participants were enrolled by age into 18-55, 56-69 and 70-plus year subgroups, with roughly 160, 29 and 62 TCR-sequenced participants respectively.

Compared with germline, V lacks 2 bases and J lacks 0 bases; bases without a gene match: 3. CDR1 and CDR2 (SGDLS, YYNGEE) derive from the germline V gene. The CDR3, cysteine through phenylalanine, is 16 amino acids long. Only the CDR3 DNA is retained, 48 bases long and in frame from the first base. Study-level results and caveats: Reportedly, close to half of the unique spike-specific TCRs recognized epitopes lying outside the regions that are mutated in the B.1.351 and B.1.1.7 variants. Participants were mostly white British, with more females than males. The authors suggested clonal diversity may have been underestimated. After two AZD1222 doses, spike-specific TCR breadth and depth were significantly higher than at day 0 and than in MenACWY recipients. In the small 56-69-year group, the increase in depth fell short of significance, most likely because of low power. No day 14 peak-response samples were available, so repertoires were characterized only after the peak T cell response. Conclusions about previously exposed vaccinees are limited, since just six or seven AZD1222 recipients were seropositive for SARS-CoV-2 at baseline. The vaccine-associated CD4 TCRs covered the entire spike protein, and the dominant responses fell in regions 160-218 and 743-854.

The CDR3 regions of human TCRbeta chains were analyzed by immunosequencing. The paper's data handling went like this. Repertoire TCRs were checked for matches against a reference library of SARS-CoV-2-specific TCRs that had been generated using the MIRA antigen-specificity platform. Breadth meant the fraction of unique TCRs that were SARS-CoV-2-associated, whereas depth meant the fraction of total T cells that were SARS-CoV-2-associated. Using the MIRA data, each spike-specific TCR was mapped to the spike region that the TCR reacts to and placed in a CD4 or CD8 class. Log10-transformed breadth and depth values were compared by one-way ANOVA with Sidak's multiple comparisons tests. This is the immuneACCESS table as TCRdb keeps it, with only in-frame sequences that have V and J called. A part of the clones is gone; compared with another copy, unresolved V genes explain less than half, and the rest is unexplained. V, J and clone size derive from that table, while D and trimming were established from the DNA sequence. The sample table holds 44,000 or so clones, of which 75% to 85% were seen once. The ten largest clones add up to roughly half of the sample.

The time point label here, explained by the study, means: baseline before first vaccination. The vaccinee samples were drawn from two UK trials, COV001 and COV002, one of which was a single-blind randomized controlled phase 2/3 trial testing AZD1222 (ChAdOx1 nCoV-19) in healthy adults. Trial participant PBMC samples were collected at day 0 and day 28 after the second dose for TCRbeta chain sequencing. This clone was detected only once. Its specific antigen is unknown. Base qualities were left out, and no much larger clone turns up one base away. The material was peripheral blood, obtained on day 0 of AZD1222 vaccination. The source of this sequence is an adult in good health. The chain is made from TRBV9 and TRBJ2-2; TRBD2 fits 8 bases in the junction. The nucleotides are TGTGCCAGCAGCGTTGGAGCGGGGGCGAACACCGGGGAGCTGTTTTTT. It translates to CASSVGAGANTGELFF. Outside the CDR3, residues come from the reference TRBV9 and TRBJ2-2 proteins, so the full variable domain is: DSGVTQTPKHLITATGQRVTLRCSPRSGDLSVYWYQQSLDQGLQFLIQYYNGEERAKGNILERFSAQQFPDLHSELNLSSLELGDSALYFCASSVGAGANTGELFFGEGSRLTVL.